This T cell receptor beta chain was captured in a study of CD8 T cell repertoires and HIV-1 epitope variants (dated by TCRdb to 2018 to 2020). Study-level background: In separate culture wells, T cells were stimulated with each of twenty-five peptides that represented autologous and known Gag and Nef epitope variants. A CMV, EBV and flu peptide pool, the Ebola AY9 epitope as negative control, and a no-peptide well were included as control conditions. The epitopes tested were three Gag epitope families plus Nef HW9 and YT9. T cells were enriched with the EasySep Human T Cell Enrichment Kit and co-cultured with equal numbers of autologous T cell-negative cells as antigen-presenting cells. For roughly 10 days the cultures were kept in IMDM with gentamicin, and on days 3 and 7 half of the media was changed with IL-2, IL-7 and IL-15 added. An aliquot of 1M T cells was set aside as an uncultured baseline condition, separate from the roughly 84 T cell cultures. A total of around 85 T cell cultures were run, with each culture condition performed in triplicate except for one peptide, which was performed in duplicate. Overall study results and their limits: The Nef KF9 family was recognized by five clonotypes and the HW9 family by one, and no responses to the TAALDMSHF plasma variant were observed. Only TCR beta chains were identified by the assay, and proliferation to antigen, not T cell function or cytokine profile, was indicated. Under 10 antigen-specific TCR beta clonotypes were identified, of which six appeared to be cross-reactive for autologous or known escape epitope variants.

To note about this clone: The clone's antigen remains unknown. No base quality information exists; no much larger clone differs at one position.

The V and J ends are trimmed by 6 bases and 6 bases, leaving 28 bases between them. The CDR3 numbers 18 residues from cysteine through phenylalanine. Solely the CDR3 DNA is kept, with 54 bases framed from the first base. CDR1 and CDR2 were assigned from the germline V gene as MDHEN and SYDVKM. The immunoSEQ platform was used to sequence TCR beta CDR3 regions at survey depth. The QIAamp DNA micro kit was used to extract genomic DNA from every cultured and uncultured CD8+ T cell population. As for the authors' bioinformatics: Any sample with under 5,000 productive reads was excluded, and this exclusion removed about 6% of the roughly 80 cultures stimulated with HIV peptides. A MANAFEST web app trimmed sequences to CDR3 and removed nonproductive sequences, CDR3s under 5 amino acids, and those not starting C or ending F/W. Clonotypes were classified as antigen-specific only if expansion was observed in at least 2 of 3 replicates versus the no-peptide control at FDR 0.01, only within one epitope family. In addition, a specific clonotype needed a frequency at least fivefold higher than in wells stimulated with peptides from other epitope families. In its TCRdb copy, this immuneACCESS table keeps in-frame sequences only and misses some clones. Where compared with another copy, unresolved V genes explain less than half of these, and the others have no known cause. V and J calls and clone size are those listed in that table; D and trimming were worked out from the DNA. Within this sample are approximately 5,400 clones, with approximately 61% of them counted one time only. The ten largest clonotypes hold around 43% of the sample.

The EasySep Human CD8+ T Cell Enrichment Kit was used on day 10 to isolate CD8+ T cells from every culture. The TCR comes from a male donor with HIV. Recombination connected TRBV28 to TRBJ2-3; perhaps TRBD1 is the D gene, with 6 bases matching. Sequences were obtained from cultured CD8+ T cells derived from PBMCs. The DNA sequence is given as TGTGCCAGCAGCCCACAACCATCTCAAGTCCACAGGGCTGATACGCAGTATTTT. Protein translation: CASSPQPSQVHRADTQYF.